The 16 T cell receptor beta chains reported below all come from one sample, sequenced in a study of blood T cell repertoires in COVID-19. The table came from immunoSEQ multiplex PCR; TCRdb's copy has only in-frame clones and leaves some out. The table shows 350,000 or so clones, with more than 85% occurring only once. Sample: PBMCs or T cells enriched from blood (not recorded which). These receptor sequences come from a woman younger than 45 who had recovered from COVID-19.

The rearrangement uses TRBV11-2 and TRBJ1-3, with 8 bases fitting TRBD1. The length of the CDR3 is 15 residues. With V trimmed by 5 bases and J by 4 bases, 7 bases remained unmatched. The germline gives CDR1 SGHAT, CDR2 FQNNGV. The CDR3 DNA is TGTGCCAGCAGCGCTTGGACAGGGATAGGAAACACCATATATTTT. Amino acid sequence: CASSAWTGIGNTIYF.

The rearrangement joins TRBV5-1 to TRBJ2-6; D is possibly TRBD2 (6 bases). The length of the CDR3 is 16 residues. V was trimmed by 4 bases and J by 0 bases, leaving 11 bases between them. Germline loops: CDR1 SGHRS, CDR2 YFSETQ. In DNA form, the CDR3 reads TGCGCCAGCAGCCCATTCGGGGGCTCTGGGGCCAACGTCCTGACTTTC. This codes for CASSPFGGSGANVLTF. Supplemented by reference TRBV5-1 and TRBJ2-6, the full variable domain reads KAGVTQTPRYLIKTRGQQVTLSCSPISGHRSVSWYQQTPGQGLQFLFEYFSETQRNKGNFPGRFSGRQFSNSRSEMNVSTLELGDSALYLCASSPFGGSGANVLTFGAGSRLTVL.

In nucleotides, the CDR3 is TGTGCCAGCAGTTACTCGATTGCGGAGGGTGGCTACACCTTC. Its translation is CASSYSIAEGGYTF. This chain links TRBV6-5 with TRBJ1-2; no clear D gene. Trimming left V 0 bases short and J 7 bases short, with 12 bases between. This CDR3 has 14 residues. CDR1 MNHEY and CDR2 SVGAGI come from the germline V gene.

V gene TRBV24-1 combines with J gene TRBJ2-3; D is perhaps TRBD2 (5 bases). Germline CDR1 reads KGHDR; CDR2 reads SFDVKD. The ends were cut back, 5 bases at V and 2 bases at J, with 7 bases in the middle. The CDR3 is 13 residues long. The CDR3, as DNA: TGTGCCACCAGTGTCGGGGACACAGATACGCAGTATTTT. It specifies CATSVGDTDTQYF.

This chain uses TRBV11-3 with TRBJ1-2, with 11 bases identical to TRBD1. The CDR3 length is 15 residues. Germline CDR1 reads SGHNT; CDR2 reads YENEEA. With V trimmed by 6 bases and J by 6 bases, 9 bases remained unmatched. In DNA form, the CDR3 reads TGTGCCAGCAGGTGGACAGGGGGCTCCGAGGATGGCTACACCTTC. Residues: CASRWTGGSEDGYTF.

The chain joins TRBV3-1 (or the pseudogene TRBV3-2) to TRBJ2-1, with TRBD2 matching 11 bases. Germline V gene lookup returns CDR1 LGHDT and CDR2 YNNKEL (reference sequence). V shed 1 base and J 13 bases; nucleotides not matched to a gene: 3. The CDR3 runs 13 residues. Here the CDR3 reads CASSQGTSGSQFF. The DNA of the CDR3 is TGTGCCAGCAGCCAAGGTACTAGCGGGAGCCAGTTCTTC.

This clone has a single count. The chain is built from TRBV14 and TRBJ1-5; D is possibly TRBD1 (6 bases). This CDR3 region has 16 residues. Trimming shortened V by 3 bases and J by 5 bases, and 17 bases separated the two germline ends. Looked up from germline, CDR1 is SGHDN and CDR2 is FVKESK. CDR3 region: CASSHLQGVVDQPQHF. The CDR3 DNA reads TGTGCCAGCAGCCACCTACAGGGCGTTGTGGATCAGCCCCAGCATTTT.

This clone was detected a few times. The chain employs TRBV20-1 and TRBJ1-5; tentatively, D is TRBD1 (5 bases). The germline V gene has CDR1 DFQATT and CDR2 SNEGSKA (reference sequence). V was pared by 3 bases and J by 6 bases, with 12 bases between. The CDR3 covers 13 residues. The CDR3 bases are TGCAGTGCTAGTGGTGGGGGAGGTCAGCCCCAGCATTTT. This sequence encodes CSASGGGGQPQHF.

The DNA for the CDR3 is TGCGCCAGCAGCCGGGCCTATGGTGAAAAACTGTTTTTT. Translating it yields CASSRAYGEKLFF. The chain recombines TRBV4-3 with TRBJ1-4; D gene unclear. V dropped 4 bases and J dropped 7 bases, with 10 bases sitting between them. Germline V gives CDR1 LGHNA, CDR2 YSLEER. The CDR3 runs 13 residues.

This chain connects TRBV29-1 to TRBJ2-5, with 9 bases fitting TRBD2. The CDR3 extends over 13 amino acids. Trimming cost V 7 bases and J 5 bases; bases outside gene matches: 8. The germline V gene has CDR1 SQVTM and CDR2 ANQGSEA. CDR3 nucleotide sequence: TGCAGCGCCGCAAGGGCGGGGGGGGAGACCCAGTACTTC. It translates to CSAARAGGETQYF.

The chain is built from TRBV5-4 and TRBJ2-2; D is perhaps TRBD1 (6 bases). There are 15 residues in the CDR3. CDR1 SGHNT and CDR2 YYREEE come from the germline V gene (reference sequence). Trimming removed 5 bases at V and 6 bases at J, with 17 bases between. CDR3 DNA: TGTGCCAGCAGTTTTACCTCACAGGGCGCCGGGGAGCTGTTTTTT. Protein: CASSFTSQGAGELFF.

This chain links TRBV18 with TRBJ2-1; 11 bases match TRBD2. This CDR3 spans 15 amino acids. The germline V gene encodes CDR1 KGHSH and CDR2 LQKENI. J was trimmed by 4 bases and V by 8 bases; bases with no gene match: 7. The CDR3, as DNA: TGTGCCAGCACTCGGACTAGCGGGTTATACAATGAGCAGTTCTTC. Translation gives CASTRTSGLYNEQFF.

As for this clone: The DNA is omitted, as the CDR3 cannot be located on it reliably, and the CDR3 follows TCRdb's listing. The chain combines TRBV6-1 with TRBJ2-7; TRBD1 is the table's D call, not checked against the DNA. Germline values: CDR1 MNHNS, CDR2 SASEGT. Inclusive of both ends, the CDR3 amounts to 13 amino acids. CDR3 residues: CASSEVGTGIKHF.

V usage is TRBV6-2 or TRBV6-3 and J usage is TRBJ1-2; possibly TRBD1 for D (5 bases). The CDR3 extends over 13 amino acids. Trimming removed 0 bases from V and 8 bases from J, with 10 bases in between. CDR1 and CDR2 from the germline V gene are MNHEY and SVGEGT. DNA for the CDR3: TGTGCCAGCAGTTACTCCCAGGGTCAAGGCTACACCTTC. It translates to CASSYSQGQGYTF.

The CDR3 spells CASSFTDRGYGYTF. CDR3 nucleotide sequence: TGTGCCAGCAGCTTTACGGACAGGGGGTATGGCTACACCTTC. This chain uses TRBV7-2 with TRBJ1-2; TRBD1 matches 10 bases. There are 14 residues in the CDR3. The germline CDR1 and CDR2 sequences are SGHTA and FQGNSA. V lost 3 bases and J lost 5; bases outside the gene matches: 3.

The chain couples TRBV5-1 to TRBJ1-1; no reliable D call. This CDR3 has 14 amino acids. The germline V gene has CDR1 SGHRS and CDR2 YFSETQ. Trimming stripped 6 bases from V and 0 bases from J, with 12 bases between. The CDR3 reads CASKMAFMNTEAFF. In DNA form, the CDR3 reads TGCGCCAGCAAGATGGCTTTTATGAACACTGAAGCTTTCTTT. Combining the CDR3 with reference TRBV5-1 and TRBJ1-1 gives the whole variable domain KAGVTQTPRYLIKTRGQQVTLSCSPISGHRSVSWYQQTPGQGLQFLFEYFSETQRNKGNFPGRFSGRQFSNSRSEMNVSTLELGDSALYLCASKMAFMNTEAFFGQGTRLTVV.